This TCR beta chain was identified in a study of blood T cell repertoires in COVID-19 (TCRdb year 2020). General notes on the study: Samples covering the acute and convalescent phases of COVID-19 were provided by collaborators in the United States, Italy and Spain. The material from the prospective study consisted of cDNA or gDNA derived from T cells, B-cell-depleted T cells, or PBMCs. The dataset comprised deeply sampled blood TCRbeta repertoires from subjects exposed to, actively infected with, or recovered from COVID-19. The repertoires were released in a freely available public database intended as a resource for research on the immune response to SARS-CoV-2. The samples were drawn from two sources: the first 160 participants of the ongoing ImmuneRACE study, and some 1,300 subjects contributed by 6 global collaborators. The sample metadata nearly always contained a de-identified subject ID, COVID-19 status, age in years and sex. HLA class I and class II types, where available, came from metadata supplied by the sample provider rather than from assay-based typing. On the study overall, not on this receptor specifically: Clinical and demographic metadata were provided uncurated, with the amount varying by source and participant.

Points on this clone: Its specific antigen is unknown. The input lacks base qualities; no much larger clone sits a single base away.

The germline V gene supplies CDR1 SNHLY and CDR2 FYNNEI. Here V drops 2 bases and J drops 3 bases, and the junction holds 10 bases not matched to any gene. Measured from the cysteine to the phenylalanine, the CDR3 is 18 residues long. Of the read, only the CDR3 DNA is kept; its 54 bases are in frame from base 1. The collaborating institutions used their own protocols to collect whole blood in K2EDTA tubes. Collaborator samples were shipped for TCRbeta analysis as frozen whole blood, isolated PBMCs, or DNA extracted from either sample type. The immunoSEQ Assay, a bias-controlled multiplex PCR, was used to amplify TCRbeta CDR3 regions from genomic DNA. Under the source paper's analysis protocol: The number of nucleated cells in each sample was estimated from the amplification of reference gene primers within the assay. Sequence reads were collapsed and filtered to measure the absolute abundance of every unique TCRbeta CDR3 rearrangement. For each sample, productive Simpson clonality was calculated by taking the square root of Simpson's diversity index across productive rearrangements. What TCRdb holds here is the immuneACCESS table cut down to in-frame rearrangements. Part of the clones is not present; checked against another copy, under half of the missing clones reflect an unresolved V gene, and the others are unexplained. The V and J calls and clone size are taken from that table; D and trimming were inferred from the DNA. The sample has about 78,000 clones on record, 90% of them singletons. Around 0.93% of the sample is held by the ten biggest clonotypes.

This TCR came from a woman aged 45-65 years in a cohort sampled during active COVID-19. The sequencing input was peripheral blood. This sequence uses TRBV2 and TRBJ2-6, with TRBD2 matching 7 junction bases. The nucleotide sequence reads TGTGCCAGCAGTGAATGGGGCGGGGAGGGCTATGGGGCCAACGTCCTGACTTTC. Translation gives CASSEWGGEGYGANVLTF.